Following are 23 T cell receptor beta chains from one sample sequenced in a study of post-analysis software for immune sequencing data. General study points: In patients, about 5 TRBV segments were more frequent than in controls, with TRBV5-6, TRBV5-1 and TRBV20-1 among them.

The authors incorporated unique molecular identifiers into the TCR beta cDNA libraries. TCRdb reanalysed the PCR reads using MiXCR and keeps one entry per CDR3 protein. The sample carries a few hundred thousand distinct CDR3 sequences, around 34% recorded once. Their target antigens are unknown. The specimen was blood. The source of these receptors is a girl between 5 and 17 years old with multiple sclerosis.

Concerning this clonotype itself: One junction end does not reproduce the germline sequence, and a read error may be involved. The CDR3 protein is CAGSEMAANTEAFF. The CDR3, as DNA: TGTGCCGGCAGTGAAATGGCAGCGAACACTGAAGCTTTCTTT. The J gene is TRBJ1-1, the V gene TRBV2; D gene uncertain. The CDR3 totals 14 residues. The germline V gene encodes CDR1 SNHLY and CDR2 FYNNEI.

This clonotype was found many times. This sequence joins TRBV5-8 and TRBJ2-1, with D tentatively TRBD2 (7 bases). The germline V gene has CDR1 SGHTS and CDR2 YDEGEE. The CDR3 sequence is 19 residues long. The V gene lost 0 bases and the J gene lost 2 bases, with 21 bases spanning the gap. CDR3 DNA: TGTGCCAGCAGCTTGGGGGAGGCTTCCGGGGGGCTTACCTACAATGAGCAGTTCTTC. As protein: CASSLGEASGGLTYNEQFF.

This clonotype was detected ten times or more. The V gene is TRBV20-1, the J gene TRBJ2-1, with 7 bases that match TRBD2. Germline V gene data show CDR1 as DFQATT and CDR2 as SNEGSKA (reference sequence). V gave up 6 bases and J gave up 0 bases; unmatched junction bases: 5. CDR3 length: 14 residues. The CDR3 DNA follows: TGCAGTGCCGCGGGGGTGAGCTCCTACAATGAGCAGTTCTTC. It codes for CSAAGVSSYNEQFF.

J is TRBJ1-3 and V is TRBV5-1; 8 nucleotides align to TRBD1. Trimming removed 5 bases from V and 2 bases from J; junction bases left unmatched: 3. Per germline, CDR1 SGHRS and CDR2 YFSETQ. This CDR3 region has 14 residues. For the CDR3, the DNA is TGCGCCAGCAGACTGGACAGGGCTGGAAACACCATATATTTT. It encodes CASRLDRAGNTIYF.

As regards this clonotype: A read error may explain this, as a much larger clone is one base away. This rearrangement joins TRBV7-9 to TRBJ2-5; the match to TRBD2 covers 7 bases. Germline V CDR1 and CDR2: SEHNR, FQNEAQ (reference sequence). The ends lost 5 bases at V and 11 bases at J; junction bases unmatched: 23. This CDR3 comprises 17 residues. The DNA for the CDR3 is TGTGCCAGCAGCCCCCGCCTGGGCGGGAGAACGTACAATGAGCAGTACTTC. This encodes CASSPRLGGRTYNEQYF.

This clonotype has just a few counts. The chain couples TRBV14 to TRBJ2-5; 10 bases fit TRBD2. The trim removed 4 bases at V and 1 base at J, leaving 3 bases unmatched. The CDR3 is 15 amino acids. Germline lookup yields CDR1 SGHDN and CDR2 FVKESK. The CDR3 nucleotides are TGTGCCAGCAGCCCACTAGCGGGGTTCCAAGAGACCCAGTACTTC. Translation: CASSPLAGFQETQYF.

The V gene is TRBV28, the J gene TRBJ1-1, with 7 positions matching TRBD1. The germline V gene has CDR1 MDHEN and CDR2 SYDVKM. V lost 5 bases to trimming and J lost 7 bases; unmatched junction nucleotides: 7. CDR3 length: 13 amino acids. This CDR3 is CASSRGQTNEAFF. In DNA, the CDR3 is TGTGCCAGCAGTCGGGGACAGACAAATGAAGCTTTCTTT. The complete variable domain, with remaining parts taken from reference TRBV28 and TRBJ1-1, reads DVKVTQSSRYLVKRTGEKVFLECVQDMDHENMFWYRQDPGLGLRLIYFSYDVKMKEKGDIPEGYSVSREKKERFSLILESASTNQTSMYLCASSRGQTNEAFFGQGTRLTVV.

The rearrangement joins TRBV19 to TRBJ2-5, with a weak D call TRBD1 (5 bases). Germline loops: CDR1 LNHDA, CDR2 SQIVND (reference sequence). Deletions cut 9 bases from V and 4 bases from J, with 12 bases between. This CDR3 comprises 12 residues. The DNA of the CDR3 is TGTGCCAGCTCAGGGCCCCGAGAGACCCAGTACTTC. Its protein product is CASSGPRETQYF. Full variable domain (outside the CDR3, taken from reference TRBV19 and TRBJ2-5): DGGITQSPKYLFRKEGQNVTLSCEQNLNHDAMYWYRQDPGQGLRLIYYSQIVNDFQKGDIAEGYSVSREKKESFPLTVTSAQKNPTAFYLCASSGPRETQYFGPGTRLLVL.

This clonotype came up many times. The rearrangement uses TRBV5-5 and TRBJ2-1; tentative D call: TRBD2 (6 bases). The germline V gene encodes CDR1 SGHKS and CDR2 YYEKEE (reference sequence). The CDR3 consists of 12 residues. V lost 7 bases, J lost 3 bases, and 8 bases lay in between. CDR3 nucleotide sequence: TGTGCCAGCGCGGGGTACTACAATGAGCAGTTCTTC. The encoded protein is CASAGYYNEQFF.

This clonotype has more than one count but fewer than ten. The chain recombines TRBV29-1 with TRBJ1-2; weak D call: TRBD1 (5 bases). Germline V lookup: CDR1 SQVTM, CDR2 ANQGSEA. The V end was cut by 7 bases, the J end by 1 base, with 7 bases between. This CDR3 is built from 11 residues. CDR3 in DNA: TGCAGCGCGACAGATAACTATGGCTACACCTTC. The encoded protein is CSATDNYGYTF.

Only a few counts were recorded for this clonotype. A much larger clonotype is one base distant, so this may be a read error. This chain joins TRBV28 and TRBJ2-1, with no clear D. The better agreement between TRBJ2-7 and the DNA end casts doubt on the J call. The germline gives CDR1 MDHEN, CDR2 SYDVKM. The CDR3 is 13 amino acids. DNA of the CDR3: TGTGCCAGCACCCGAACCCCCTACAATGAGCAGTACTTC. As protein: CASTRTPYNEQYF.

This clonotype was found a few times. The chain joins TRBV19 to TRBJ1-5; D is uncertain. The germline V gene has CDR1 LNHDA and CDR2 SQIVND (reference sequence). The CDR3 length is 15 residues. Trimming cost V 5 bases and J 1 base, with 12 bases left between them. CDR3 bases: TGTGCCAGTAGTCGCCTGCAAGGGAGCAATCAGCCCCAGCATTTT. Residues: CASSRLQGSNQPQHF.

This chain links TRBV20-1 with TRBJ1-2, with D uncertain. CDR1 is DFQATT, CDR2 SNEGSKA, per germline (reference sequence). Trimming removed 2 bases from V and 6 bases from J, with 7 bases in between. CDR3 length: 11 residues. CDR3 in DNA: TGCAGTGCTAGAAGTAGGGATGGCTACACCTTC. This translates into CSARSRDGYTF.

Ten or more counts support this clonotype. This rearrangement joins TRBV11-2 to TRBJ1-3, with a weak D call TRBD1 (6 bases). CDR1 and CDR2 (germline): SGHAT, FQNNGV. Trimming took off 5 bases at V and 0 bases at J, with 20 bases between the two ends. This CDR3 is built from 18 residues. The CDR3 region has the DNA TGTGCCAGCAGCGTCACAGGGAGGCCCTCTTCCTCTGGAAACACCATATATTTT. Translation gives CASSVTGRPSSSGNTIYF.

This clonotype was observed a few times. The rearrangement uses TRBV5-6 and TRBJ2-1; 11 bases match TRBD2. This CDR3 contains 16 residues. Germline CDR1 is SGHDT and CDR2 is YYEEEE. The V and J ends lost 3 bases and 2 bases, in that order; junction bases with no gene match: 4. CDR3 protein: CASSSGLAGTYNEQFF. CDR3 nucleotides: TGTGCCAGCAGCTCCGGACTAGCGGGTACCTACAATGAGCAGTTCTTC.

The V call is TRBV7-2, the J call TRBJ2-1, with 15 nucleotides matching TRBD2. The CDR3 has 17 amino acids. The junction had 6 bases not matched to a gene; V was cut back by 5 bases and J by 4 bases. Looked up from germline, CDR1 is SGHTA and CDR2 is FQGNSA. CDR3 in DNA: TGTGCCAGCAGCCGTGGACTAGCGGGGGGGACATACAATGAGCAGTTCTTC. It yields the protein CASSRGLAGGTYNEQFF. The full variable domain, completed using reference TRBV7-2 and TRBJ2-1, is GAGVSQSPSNKVTEKGKDVELRCDPISGHTALYWYRQSLGQGLEFLIYFQGNSAPDKSGLPSDRFSAERTGGSVSTLTIQRTQQEDSAVYLCASSRGLAGGTYNEQFFGPGTRLTVL.

V gene TRBV5-1 combines with J gene TRBJ1-1; D not certain. The CDR3 consists of 15 residues. The V gene's germline CDR1 is SGHRS and CDR2 YFSETQ. The V end was cut by 1 base, the J end by 2 bases, with 12 bases between. The CDR3 bases are TGCGCCAGCAGCTTGTACGGCAGTCCAAACACTGAAGCTTTCTTT. Its protein product is CASSLYGSPNTEAFF.

The V and J genes are TRBV15 and TRBJ2-1; 9 bases map to TRBD2. This CDR3 has 16 amino acids. The germline V gene has CDR1 LNHNV and CDR2 YYDKDF (reference sequence). The trim removed 2 bases at V and 1 base at J, leaving 3 bases unmatched. DNA for the CDR3: TGTGCCACCAGCAGAATAGCGGGAGTGTCCTACAATGAGCAGTTCTTC. It codes for CATSRIAGVSYNEQFF.

This clonotype was seen a handful of times. V is TRBV14 and J is TRBJ1-2, with 7 bases matching TRBD1. The CDR3 contains 17 residues. CDR1 is SGHDN and CDR2 is FVKESK in the germline V gene. V was clipped by 0 bases and J by 0 bases; unmatched bases: 7. The CDR3 DNA follows: TGTGCCAGCAGCCAAGAACAGGGGCCGAGGTCTAACTATGGCTACACCTTC. Amino acids: CASSQEQGPRSNYGYTF. The variable domain in full, with the rest retrieved from reference TRBV14 and TRBJ1-2, is EAGVTQFPSHSVIEKGQTVTLRCDPISGHDNLYWYRRVMGKEIKFLLHFVKESKQDESGMPNNRFLAERTGGTYSTLKVQPAELEDSGVYFCASSQEQGPRSNYGYTFGSGTRLTVV.

This clonotype was counted many times. This chain links TRBV24-1 with TRBJ2-1; D may be TRBD2 (6 bases). The V and J ends lost 1 base and 7 bases respectively, with 10 bases between them. Looked up from germline, CDR1 is KGHDR and CDR2 is SFDVKD. The CDR3 is 14 amino acids. The CDR3 loop is CATSDLGRRNEQFF. The DNA of the CDR3 is TGTGCCACCAGTGATTTAGGGAGGAGGAATGAGCAGTTCTTC.

This clonotype was counted at least ten times. The V and J genes are TRBV12-3 or TRBV12-4 and TRBJ2-1; unclear D gene. V was shortened by 1 base and J by 7 bases, with 5 bases between the two germline ends. There are 12 residues in the CDR3. The CDR3 loop is CASSLGANEQFF. The DNA for the CDR3 is TGTGCCAGCAGTTTAGGGGCGAATGAGCAGTTCTTC.

CDR3 coding DNA: TGTGCCAGCAGCTTAGACGGGATAGCCTACAATGAGCAGTTCTTC. Translation gives CASSLDGIAYNEQFF. The chain recombines TRBV7-2 with TRBJ2-1; D may be TRBD2 (5 bases). Germline-derived CDR1 and CDR2 are SGHTA and FQGNSA. The CDR3 covers 15 residues. Between the trimmed V and J ends, which lost 1 base and 2 bases, there was a span of 9 bases.

A note on this clonotype: Being one base from a much bigger clone, this may be a read error. The rearrangement links TRBV9 to TRBJ2-6; TRBD1 matches 7 bases. This CDR3 has 19 amino acids. Germline CDR1 reads SGDLS; CDR2 reads YYNGEE. The CDR3 DNA is TGTGCCAGCAGCGCTACCGGACAGGCTGGATTCTCTGGGGCCAACGTCCGGACTTTC. Translating it yields CASSATGQAGFSGANVRTF.